Listed below are T cell receptor beta chains from one sample, sequenced in a study of OX40 agonist ivuxolimab in advanced cancers. Clones were sequenced by immunoSEQ multiplex PCR, and TCRdb holds only the in-frame ones, with some missing. The sample consists of roughly 60,000 clones, around 87% of them appearing once. The material was CD4+ or CD8+ T cells sorted from blood, obtained in a trial of the OX40 agonist ivuxolimab. The receptors here all came from an adult with an advanced solid tumor such as melanoma, head and neck, liver or kidney cancer. Both conserved end residues are part of each CDR3. The D gene is left open where the match is weak. Clone size appears in some rows only: once, few, many, or a class for an expanded clone.

few - TRBJ2-7 TRBV25-1 CASSDPVAQYF TGTGCCAGCAGTGACCCCGTGGCGCAGTACTTC
- TRBD2 TRBJ2-5 TRBV5-1 CASSPGLTYQETQYF TGCGCCAGCAGCCCGGGACTAACGTACCAAGAGACCCAGTACTTC
- - TRBJ1-5 TRBV15 CATSTDSNQPQHF TGTGCCACCAGCACCGATAGCAATCAGCCCCAGCATTTT
few - TRBJ1-1 TRBV5-1 CASSVTLNTEAFF TGCGCCAGCAGCGTGACATTGAACACTGAAGCTTTCTTT
- - TRBJ1-1 TRBV4-2 CASSQVPRTEAFF TGTGCCAGCAGCCAAGTCCCCAGGACTGAAGCTTTCTTT
few - TRBJ2-5 TRBV5-1 CASSLGGSRVQETQYF TGCGCCAGCAGCTTGGGGGGCTCCCGGGTTCAAGAGACCCAGTACTTC
- TRBD2 TRBJ2-3 TRBV28 CASSSPTSGRALRTDTQYF TGTGCCAGCAGTTCCCCGACTAGCGGGAGGGCTCTGCGCACAGATACGCAGTATTTT
once - TRBJ1-5 TRBV28 CAVLGAGNQPQHF TGTGCCGTCTTAGGGGCAGGCAATCAGCCCCAGCATTTT
- - TRBJ2-1 TRBV10-3 CASGAHYNEQFF TGTGCCTCAGGGGCCCACTACAATGAGCAGTTCTTC
- - TRBJ2-4 TRBV14 CASSQDPIDFVAKNIQYF TGTGCCAGCAGCCAAGATCCGATCGACTTCGTAGCCAAAAACATTCAGTACTTC
- - TRBJ1-1 TRBV9 CASSVGLYAFF TGTGCCAGCAGCGTGGGACTGTACGCTTTCTTT
- - TRBJ2-3 TRBV19 CASSRATGTDTQYF TGTGCCAGTAGTAGGGCGACCGGTACAGATACGCAGTATTTT
- TRBD1 TRBJ2-7 TRBV18 CASSVIVGQGYYEQYF TGTGCCAGCTCAGTTATAGTGGGACAGGGGTACTACGAGCAGTACTTC
few TRBD1 TRBJ1-6 TRBV18 CASSLGQGNSPLHF TGTGCCAGCTCACTCGGACAGGGGAATTCACCCCTCCACTTT
- - TRBJ2-7 TRBV4-1 CASSQDPSNWGSYEQYF TGCGCCAGCAGCCAAGATCCCTCAAATTGGGGCTCCTACGAGCAGTACTTC
- - TRBJ2-1 TRBV25-1 CASSAPPVNEQFF TGTGCCAGCAGTGCCCCACCGGTCAATGAGCAGTTCTTC
few - TRBJ1-1 TRBV10-3 CATFTGTEAFF TGTGCCACGTTCACGGGAACTGAAGCTTTCTTT
- TRBD1 TRBJ2-7 TRBV10-3 CAISSDRAYEQYF TGTGCCATCAGTTCGGACAGGGCCTACGAGCAGTACTTC
- - TRBJ1-4 TRBV6-5 CASSYSTTNEKLFF TGTGCCAGCAGTTACTCGACTACTAATGAAAAACTGTTTTTT
- - TRBJ2-7 TRBV19 CASSFRDRLYEQYF TGTGCCAGTAGTTTCCGGGACCGGCTCTACGAGCAGTACTTC
- - TRBJ1-2 TRBV6-1 CASREQAYYGYTF TGTGCCAGCAGGGAACAGGCCTACTATGGCTACACCTTC
once TRBD1 TRBJ1-2 TRBV28 CASTQDRGQGYTF TGTGCCAGCACTCAGGACAGGGGGCAAGGCTACACCTTC
- TRBD1 TRBJ2-7 TRBV27 CASREGQADSYEQYF TGTGCCAGCAGAGAGGGACAGGCCGACTCCTACGAGCAGTACTTC
- TRBD1 TRBJ1-5 TRBV27 CASSSGQGVNQPQHF TGTGCCAGCAGCTCTGGACAGGGAGTCAATCAGCCCCAGCATTTT
- - TRBJ2-3 TRBV11-2 CASSLVSGTDTQYF TGTGCCAGCAGCTTAGTGAGTGGCACAGATACGCAGTATTTT
- - TRBJ2-2 TRBV30 CARKWKNTGELFF TGTGCCCGGAAGTGGAAGAACACCGGGGAGCTGTTTTTT
- TRBD1 TRBJ1-2 TRBV19 CASSIDGQGGYGYTF TGTGCCAGTAGTATCGACGGACAGGGTGGCTATGGCTACACCTTC
once - TRBJ2-3 TRBV4-3 CASSQRPPPADTQYF TGCGCCAGCAGCCAGAGACCACCCCCGGCGGATACGCAGTATTTT
- - TRBJ1-5 TRBV7-2 CASSFTSLSNQPQHF TGTGCCAGCAGCTTCACGAGTTTAAGCAATCAGCCCCAGCATTTT
- - TRBJ1-3 TRBV2 CASSLPGTGRNTIYF TGTGCCAGCAGTTTACCCGGGACCGGCCGAAACACCATATATTTT
- - TRBJ1-2 TRBV18 CASSRQGDGYTF TGTGCCAGCTCACGACAAGGAGATGGCTACACCTTC
- TRBD2 TRBJ2-7 TRBV18 CASSLSGGLNYEQYF TGTGCCAGCTCACTTAGCGGGGGGCTTAACTACGAGCAGTACTTC
- - TRBJ1-1 TRBV18 CASSPGRQRGTEAFF TGTGCCAGCTCACCGGGACGGCAGCGGGGCACTGAAGCTTTCTTT
- - TRBJ2-7 TRBV23-1 CASSLTDSRNYEQYF TGCGCCAGCAGTCTGACGGACAGTAGGAACTACGAGCAGTACTTC
- TRBD1 TRBJ2-2 TRBV7-6 CASSSLQGAGGELFF TGTGCCAGCAGCTCACTCCAGGGGGCTGGTGGGGAGCTGTTTTTT
- - TRBJ2-5 TRBV6-1 CASSEGVKETQYF TGTGCCAGCAGTGAGGGGGTAAAAGAGACCCAGTACTTC
- - TRBJ2-7 TRBV6-5 CASRPGALGHEQYF TGTGCCAGCCGCCCTGGGGCCTTGGGCCACGAGCAGTACTTC
- TRBD1 TRBJ2-5 TRBV7-8 CASSAGQGNGETQYF TGTGCCAGCAGCGCGGGACAGGGGAATGGAGAGACCCAGTACTTC
- TRBD2 TRBJ2-7 TRBV28 CASSDQTSGRDEQYF TGTGCCAGCAGCGACCAGACTAGCGGGAGGGACGAGCAGTACTTC
few - TRBJ2-7 TRBV25-1 CASSDWVRSTYEQYF TGTGCCAGCAGTGACTGGGTTAGGTCTACCTACGAGCAGTACTTC
- - TRBJ1-4 TRBV4-1 CASSRVPSPNEKLFF TGCGCCAGCAGCCGAGTCCCCTCACCTAATGAAAAACTGTTTTTT
- TRBD1 TRBJ1-2 TRBV11-3 CASSDWDRGAYGYTF TGTGCCAGCAGCGATTGGGACAGGGGGGCCTATGGCTACACCTTC
- TRBD2 TRBJ2-1 TRBV6-5 CASSPPGLEHEQFF TGTGCCAGCAGTCCGCCGGGACTAGAGCATGAGCAGTTCTTC
- TRBD2 TRBJ2-7 TRBV5-5 CASSQAGTSEQYF TGTGCCAGCAGCCAAGCCGGGACTAGCGAGCAGTACTTC